This TCR beta chain was identified during a study of OX40 agonist ivuxolimab in advanced cancers. Libraries were prepared by immunoSEQ multiplex PCR; TCRdb keeps only in-frame clonotypes and omits some of them. The sample yields 55,000 to 85,000 clones, around nine tenths seen once. V lost 4 bases to trimming and J lost 5 bases; unmatched junction nucleotides: 9. Germline values: CDR1 LNHNV, CDR2 YYDKDF (reference sequence). The CDR3 sequence is 16 residues long. The rearrangement joins TRBV15 to TRBJ2-7; TRBD1 aligns across 12 bases. Here the sequenced sample was CD4+ or CD8+ T cells sorted from blood, taken in a trial of the OX40 agonist ivuxolimab. The clonotype was recovered from an adult with an advanced solid tumor such as melanoma, head and neck, liver or kidney cancer. CDR3 DNA sequence: TGTGCCACCAGCACTATGGGGACAGGGGGCACGGACGAGCAGTACTTC. Its translation is CATSTMGTGGTDEQYF.